The entry below describes one T cell receptor (beta chain). What it binds is not known. Participants comprised healthy donors of bone marrow. These donors counted as nominally healthy when sampled, but unrecorded immune exposures were likely. The PCR had 60 Vbeta and 13 Jbeta primers. Profiling relied on immunoSEQ multiplex PCR, and the TCRdb table lists in-frame clones only, not all of them. The sample lists over 95,000 clones, about 80% seen once, with 5% to 6% in the top ten. These data originate in a study of cytomegalovirus exposure and HLA in healthy donors. Study-wide results and limits: The presence/absence work took it that sequencing depth was about the same across donors. Several top significant clusters appeared, in a later analysis, to be linked to common viral pathogens.

The V and J ends lost 7 bases and 8 bases, in that order; junction bases with no gene match: 10. The CDR3 runs 13 residues. CDR1 is LNHDA and CDR2 is SQIVND in the germline V gene (reference sequence). Sequencing was done on a sample of PBMCs. The TCR originated in a woman aged 25 to 45 in good health and CMV-seropositive. This chain links TRBV19 with TRBJ1-2; 7 nucleotides line up with TRBD1. The CDR3 protein is CASTLSQGRGYTF. DNA of the CDR3: TGTGCCAGTACCCTTTCACAGGGGCGAGGCTACACCTTC. Variable domain in full (rest from reference TRBV19 and TRBJ1-2): DGGITQSPKYLFRKEGQNVTLSCEQNLNHDAMYWYRQDPGQGLRLIYYSQIVNDFQKGDIAEGYSVSREKKESFPLTVTSAQKNPTAFYLCASTLSQGRGYTFGSGTRLTVV.